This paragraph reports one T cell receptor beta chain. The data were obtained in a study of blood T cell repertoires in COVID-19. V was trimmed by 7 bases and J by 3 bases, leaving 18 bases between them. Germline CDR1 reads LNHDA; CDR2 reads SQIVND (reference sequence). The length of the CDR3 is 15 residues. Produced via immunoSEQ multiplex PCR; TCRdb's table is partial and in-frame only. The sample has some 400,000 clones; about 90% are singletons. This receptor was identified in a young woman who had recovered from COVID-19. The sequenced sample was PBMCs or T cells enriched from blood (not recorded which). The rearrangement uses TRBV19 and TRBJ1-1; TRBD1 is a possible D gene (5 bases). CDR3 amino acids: CASTPTRGTYTEAFF. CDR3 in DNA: TGTGCCAGTACACCGACTAGAGGGACCTACACTGAAGCTTTCTTT.